Following are 32 T cell receptor beta chains from one sample sequenced in a study of blood T cell repertoires in COVID-19 (dated by TCRdb to 2020 to 2022). Preparation of the library involved the immunoSEQ multiplex PCR assay. Drawn from immuneACCESS, this table holds only the in-frame rearrangements with V and J called that TCRdb kept. Clones are partly lost; checked studies trace under half to an unresolved V gene and leave the rest unexplained. Present in this sample are 350,000 to 400,000 clones, about 88% of which were seen just once. In total, the top ten clones hold under 3% of the sample. The sequencing input was PBMCs or T cells enriched from blood (not recorded which). All receptors derive from a woman aged 25 to 39 who had recovered from COVID-19.

The genes are TRBV2 and TRBJ1-5; the match to TRBD1 covers 7 bases. Trimming took 8 bases from V and 7 from J; bases not matched to a gene: 11. The CDR3 runs 14 residues. Germline CDR1 SNHLY, CDR2 FYNNEI. The CDR3 DNA reads as TGTGCCAGCGGATTAAAGGGGGCGAACCAGCCCCAGCATTTT. Protein: CASGLKGANQPQHF.

The chain links TRBV4-2 to TRBJ2-7, with D hard to call. V shed 4 bases and J shed 0 bases, with 10 bases lying between them. CDR1 and CDR2 from the germline V gene are LGHNA and YNFKEQ. CDR3 size: 14 residues. Here the CDR3 DNA reads TGTGCCAGCAGCCGAACCTTGAGCTCCTACGAGCAGTACTTC. It specifies CASSRTLSSYEQYF.

The rearrangement uses TRBV6-6 and TRBJ1-4, with 10 bases lining up with TRBD1. Trimming cost V 6 bases and J 1 base; bases outside gene matches: 8. Germline V gene data show CDR1 as MNHNY and CDR2 as SVGAGI (reference sequence). There are 17 residues in the CDR3. CDR3 protein: CASSRDRGRGTNEKLFF. In DNA form, the CDR3 reads TGTGCCAGCAGCCGAGACAGGGGGCGAGGAACTAATGAAAAACTGTTTTTT.

The V gene is TRBV18, the J gene TRBJ2-5; 10 nucleotides line up with TRBD2. The CDR3 contains 14 residues. Germline assignment: CDR1 KGHSH and CDR2 LQKENI. V lost 5 bases and J lost 4; bases outside the gene matches: 4. This CDR3 reads CASSSGRGTETQYF. The CDR3 nucleotides read TGTGCCAGCTCAAGCGGGAGGGGGACAGAGACCCAGTACTTC.

The CDR3 region is CASSEQAGGTDTQYF. Written as DNA, the CDR3 is TGTGCCAGCAGTGAACAGGCGGGAGGGACAGATACGCAGTATTTT. This chain connects TRBV6-1 to TRBJ2-3, with 9 nucleotides matching TRBD2. Per germline, CDR1 MNHNS and CDR2 SASEGT. V shed 2 bases and J 3 bases; nucleotides not matched to a gene: 3. The CDR3 length is 15 residues.

V gene TRBV9 combines with J gene TRBJ2-1; D is unclear. The germline V gene has CDR1 SGDLS and CDR2 YYNGEE. CDR3 length equals 15 residues. V lost 1 base and J 6 bases, leaving 14 bases between the germline ends. CDR3 DNA: TGTGCCAGCAGCGTATTCATAGAAGTACCCAATGAGCAGTTCTTC. Protein sequence: CASSVFIEVPNEQFF.

As concerns this clone: Other DNA sequences within the sample encode an identical CDR3. This chain connects TRBV19 to TRBJ2-1, with D unclear. Germline-derived CDR1 and CDR2 are LNHDA and SQIVND (reference sequence). V lost 3 bases and J 0 bases, leaving 6 bases between the germline ends. The CDR3 runs 14 residues. CDR3 in amino acids: CASSIVSSYNEQFF. DNA for the CDR3: TGTGCCAGTAGTATTGTCAGCTCCTACAATGAGCAGTTCTTC.

This clone is a singleton in its sample. The gene calls are TRBV14 and TRBJ1-6; 10 bases agree with TRBD1. The CDR3 totals 15 residues. Germline V gene sequence: CDR1 SGHDN, CDR2 FVKESK. J lost 8 bases, V lost 3 bases, and 4 bases had no gene match. This chain's CDR3 is CASSQRTGGDSPLHF. CDR3 in DNA: TGTGCCAGCAGCCAGCGGACAGGGGGGGATTCACCCCTCCACTTT.

The sample holds a few counts of this clone. This chain uses TRBV9 with TRBJ1-5; 8 nucleotides line up with TRBD1. This CDR3 has 15 residues. V shed 3 bases and J 3 bases; nucleotides not matched to a gene: 5. CDR1 is SGDLS and CDR2 is YYNGEE in the germline V gene. The CDR3 nucleotides read TGTGCCAGCAGCGCGGGACAGGCGATCAATCAGCCCCAGCATTTT. It specifies CASSAGQAINQPQHF.

The V gene is TRBV29-1, the J gene TRBJ2-7; 8 nucleotides match TRBD1. This CDR3 region has 13 residues. After removal of 6 bases from V and 4 bases from J, the junction contained 8 bases not matched to a gene. From germline, CDR1 is SQVTM and CDR2 ANQGSEA. CDR3 sequence: CSVSTGEVYEQYF. In DNA, the CDR3 is TGCAGCGTCTCGACAGGGGAAGTATACGAGCAGTACTTC.

V is TRBV7-8 and J is TRBJ1-5, with 7 bases aligning to TRBD1. The CDR3 contains 16 residues. Germline V gene data show CDR1 as SGHVS and CDR2 as FQNEAQ. V was clipped by 1 base and J by 4 bases; unmatched bases: 7. The CDR3 loop is CASSLGPQGQNQPQHF. The CDR3 coding sequence is TGTGCCAGCAGCTTAGGACCACAGGGGCAGAATCAGCCCCAGCATTTT.

The chain recombines TRBV19 with TRBJ1-5; D is possibly TRBD1 (5 bases). Trimming took off 10 bases at V and 0 bases at J, with 19 bases between the two ends. Germline CDR1 reads LNHDA; CDR2 reads SQIVND (reference sequence). The CDR3 is 16 amino acids. The DNA of the CDR3 is TGTGCCACCCGGCCGTGGCGGGGGTATAGCAATCAGCCCCAGCATTTT. Its protein is CATRPWRGYSNQPQHF.

The rearrangement joins TRBV24-1 to TRBJ2-1; 8 bases align to TRBD1. Germline CDR1 KGHDR, CDR2 SFDVKD. The length of the CDR3 is 14 residues. V lost 7 bases, J lost 8 bases, and 9 bases stayed unmatched. CDR3 sequence (DNA): TGTGCCACCAGCTGGGGACAGGAGGGAGATGAGCAGTTCTTC. Translated: CATSWGQEGDEQFF.

The chain has TRBV16 and TRBJ2-5; the match to TRBD1 covers 11 bases. The CDR3 has 16 residues. In germline, CDR1 is KGHSY, CDR2 FQNENV. Germline trimming cut 5 bases from V and 0 bases from J; bases unmatched to any gene: 5. As DNA, the CDR3 is TGTGCCAGCAGCACCGGACAGGGGGCTTACCAAGAGACCCAGTACTTC. It is translated as CASSTGQGAYQETQYF.

The chain employs TRBV2 and TRBJ2-1; D possibly corresponds to TRBD1 (7 bases). The CDR3 loop spans 12 amino acids. Trimming cost V 6 bases and J 10 bases, with 13 bases left between them. Germline CDR1 reads SNHLY; CDR2 reads FYNNEI. CDR3 sequence: CASRQTGREQFF. CDR3 DNA: TGTGCCAGCAGGCAGACAGGGAGGGAGCAGTTCTTC.

The chain is built from TRBV5-6 and TRBJ2-1, with 9 bases fitting TRBD2. V was pared by 2 bases and J by 5 bases, with 2 bases of the junction left unmatched. CDR1 SGHDT and CDR2 YYEEEE come from the germline V gene. The CDR3 has 14 amino acids. The CDR3 is CASSFGTSNNEQFF. In DNA, the CDR3 is TGTGCCAGCAGCTTCGGGACTAGCAACAATGAGCAGTTCTTC.

With respect to this clone: The junction departs from germline at one end; a sequencing error may be responsible. V and J are TRBV6-5 and TRBJ1-1; D uncertain. CDR1 and CDR2 (germline): MNHEY, SVGAGI. The CDR3 is 14 amino acids. CDR3 amino acids: CASSYSVVNSEAFF. In nucleotides, the CDR3 is TGTGCCAGCAGTTACTCGGTGGTGAACTCTGAAGCTTTCTTT.

The table lists this clone with a count of one. The rearrangement links TRBV2 to TRBJ2-2; weak D call: TRBD2 (5 bases). In germline, CDR1 is SNHLY, CDR2 FYNNEI. The V and J ends lost 5 bases and 2 bases respectively, with 9 bases between them. The CDR3 is 14 residues long. The CDR3 DNA sequence: TGTGCCAGCAGTCTGGACTTAAACACCGGGGAGCTGTTTTTT. Translation: CASSLDLNTGELFF.

This rearrangement joins TRBV11-2 to TRBJ2-3, with 8 bases that match TRBD2. CDR3 length: 16 amino acids. V shed 2 bases, J shed 0 bases, and the junction held 4 bases outside the gene matches. Germline V gene sequence: CDR1 SGHAT, CDR2 FQNNGV. CDR3 nucleotides: TGTGCCAGCAGCTTAAGACTAGCGAGTAGCACAGATACGCAGTATTTT. This codes for CASSLRLASSTDTQYF.

The chain recombines TRBV3-1 (or the pseudogene TRBV3-2) with TRBJ2-7; 10 nucleotides match TRBD2. Germline assignment: CDR1 LGHDT and CDR2 YNNKEL (reference sequence). With 6 bases clipped from V and 1 base from J, the junction kept 6 bases outside the gene matches. The CDR3 is 15 residues long. The DNA for the CDR3 is TGTGCCAGCAGTCGGACTAGCGGATCTTCCTACGAGCAGTACTTC. This sequence encodes CASSRTSGSSYEQYF.

This rearrangement joins TRBV6-4 to TRBJ2-3; D not resolved. Trimming pared 4 bases from V and 6 bases from J, leaving 11 bases between. This CDR3 contains 13 residues. CDR1 and CDR2 from the germline V gene are MRHNA and SNTAGT. CDR3 bases: TGTGCCAGCAGTGTACTGCCTAGGGATACGCAGTATTTT. Its protein product is CASSVLPRDTQYF.

The chain combines TRBV28 with TRBJ1-5; TRBD1 is a possible D gene (5 bases). This CDR3 has 16 residues. CDR1 and CDR2 (germline): MDHEN, SYDVKM. The V end lost 2 bases, the J end lost 0 bases, and 11 bases lay between the germline ends. The CDR3 DNA reads as TGTGCCAGCAGTTTACCCAGGGCCCATAGCAATCAGCCCCAGCATTTT. This translates into CASSLPRAHSNQPQHF.

V and J are TRBV7-9 and TRBJ2-5, with a tentative D call TRBD1 (6 bases). V gave up 3 bases and J gave up 5 bases, with 13 bases separating them. In germline, CDR1 is SEHNR, CDR2 FQNEAQ (reference sequence). The CDR3 totals 14 residues. The CDR3: CASSLAGAKETQYF. DNA for the CDR3: TGTGCCAGCAGCTTGGCAGGGGCCAAGGAGACCCAGTACTTC.

The genes are TRBV28 and TRBJ1-5; 11 nucleotides match TRBD1. CDR1 and CDR2 from the germline V gene are MDHEN and SYDVKM. The CDR3 length is 14 residues. The V segment lost 6 bases and the J segment 6 bases; nucleotides outside the gene matches: 4. Here the CDR3 DNA reads TGTGCCAGCAGAGTGGACAGGGGGCGTCAGCCCCAGCATTTT. Protein product: CASRVDRGRQPQHF. The variable domain in full, completed from reference TRBV28 and TRBJ1-5, reads DVKVTQSSRYLVKRTGEKVFLECVQDMDHENMFWYRQDPGLGLRLIYFSYDVKMKEKGDIPEGYSVSREKKERFSLILESASTNQTSMYLCASRVDRGRQPQHFGDGTRLSIL.

About this clone: A read error may account for a junction end that differs from germline. V and J are TRBV3-1 (or the pseudogene TRBV3-2) and TRBJ2-7; 8 nucleotides line up with TRBD1. Germline V gives CDR1 LGHDT, CDR2 YNNKEL (reference sequence). The length of the CDR3 is 12 residues. CDR3 nucleotide sequence: TGTGCCAGCAGCCAGGAGACAGGGGTTCCCCTCTTC. Its protein is CASSQETGVPLF.

This clone was detected once. V usage is TRBV9 and J usage is TRBJ2-3; TRBD1 aligns across 8 bases. The CDR3 covers 13 residues. J lost 7 bases, V lost 5 bases, and 6 bases had no gene match. From germline, CDR1 is SGDLS and CDR2 YYNGEE. The CDR3 DNA sequence: TGTGCCAGCAGTCCGACAGGGGCCAATACGCAGTATTTT. This sequence encodes CASSPTGANTQYF.

The CDR3: CASRIAGTENYGYTF. Here the CDR3 DNA reads TGTGCCAGTAGAATCGCCGGGACAGAGAACTATGGCTACACCTTC. This sequence joins TRBV19 and TRBJ1-2, with 7 bases matching TRBD1. V shed 6 bases and J 2 bases; nucleotides not matched to a gene: 9. The CDR3 consists of 15 residues. Germline CDR1 LNHDA, CDR2 SQIVND (reference sequence).

The chain uses TRBV28 and TRBJ1-4; D is unresolved. CDR3 length: 12 amino acids. V gave up 5 bases and J gave up 8 bases, with 9 bases separating them. The germline CDR1 and CDR2 sequences are MDHEN and SYDVKM. The CDR3 DNA is TGTGCCAGCAGTCAGTTGAGGGAAAAACTGTTTTTT. Encoded protein: CASSQLREKLFF. Full variable domain (remainder filled in from reference TRBV28 and TRBJ1-4): DVKVTQSSRYLVKRTGEKVFLECVQDMDHENMFWYRQDPGLGLRLIYFSYDVKMKEKGDIPEGYSVSREKKERFSLILESASTNQTSMYLCASSQLREKLFFGSGTQLSVL.

V is TRBV7-6 and J is TRBJ2-7; perhaps TRBD1 as D (6 bases). CDR1 SGHVS and CDR2 FNYEAQ come from the germline V gene. The CDR3 is 15 amino acids. The V end lost 3 bases, the J end lost 3 bases, and 15 bases lay between the germline ends. The chain's CDR3 is CASSLSQGLYYEQYF. The DNA for the CDR3 is TGTGCCAGCAGCTTGAGTCAGGGGCTCTACTACGAGCAGTACTTC.

This clone has more than one count but fewer than ten. J is TRBJ1-6 and V is TRBV28; 9 bases are a match to TRBD1. The CDR3 runs to 15 residues. Unmatched junction bases numbered 10, after V lost 6 bases and J lost 10 bases. The germline V gene has CDR1 MDHEN and CDR2 SYDVKM. The CDR3 DNA follows: TGTGCCAGCAGCCTACAGGGGGCGATGAGGTCACCCCTCCACTTT. This sequence encodes CASSLQGAMRSPLHF. The full variable domain, its missing parts supplied by reference TRBV28 and TRBJ1-6, is DVKVTQSSRYLVKRTGEKVFLECVQDMDHENMFWYRQDPGLGLRLIYFSYDVKMKEKGDIPEGYSVSREKKERFSLILESASTNQTSMYLCASSLQGAMRSPLHFGNGTRLTVT.

CDR3 protein: CASSPAPTDYNEQFF. The CDR3 DNA sequence: TGTGCCAGCTCACCAGCACCGACTGACTACAATGAGCAGTTCTTC. The rearrangement links TRBV18 to TRBJ2-1; D not certain. The germline CDR1 and CDR2 sequences are KGHSH and LQKENI. The V end lost 2 bases, the J end lost 3 bases, and 11 bases lay between the germline ends. This CDR3 region has 15 residues.

In its sample, this clone was seen a few times. The chain uses TRBV27 and TRBJ2-7; possibly TRBD2 for D (6 bases). The CDR3 length is 15 residues. Germline assignment: CDR1 MNHEY and CDR2 SMNVEV (reference sequence). Between the trimmed V and J ends, which lost 5 bases and 2 bases, there was a span of 16 bases. CDR3 residues: CASSPGRDWTYEQYF. The CDR3 region has the DNA TGTGCCAGCAGTCCAGGCCGGGACTGGACCTACGAGCAGTACTTC.